The 13 T cell receptor beta chains below all came from one sample that was sequenced in a study of regulatory T cells in long-lasting Graves disease. Researchers made TCR beta libraries by using iRepertoire HTBI primers and running Arm-PCR on CDR3 regions. TCRdb itself ran the multiplex PCR reads through MiXCR, one entry per CDR3 protein. The table shows a few hundred thousand distinct CDR3 sequences, with around 20% occurring only once. Indicated time point: newly diagnosed GD, antithyroid drugs for less than 3 months. The TCR library was made from RNA extracted from PBMCs. The specimen comprised peripheral blood mononuclear cells (PBMCs), sampled at new diagnosis, from a patient treated with antithyroid drugs. Source of these receptors: a female donor with Graves disease.

This clonotype was detected ten times or more. The V call is TRBV20-1, the J call TRBJ2-1, with 9 bases matching TRBD2. V was clipped by 1 base and J by 4 bases; unmatched bases: 11. This CDR3 region has 17 residues. Germline V gene lookup returns CDR1 DFQATT and CDR2 SNEGSKA (reference sequence). This CDR3 is CSARVSGRSLLYNEQFF. CDR3 sequence (DNA): TGCAGTGCTAGAGTTAGCGGGAGATCTCTGCTATACAATGAGCAGTTCTTC.

The V call is TRBV27, the J call TRBJ1-2; no clear D gene. CDR3 length: 16 residues. The germline V gene encodes CDR1 MNHEY and CDR2 SMNVEV (reference sequence). The V gene lost 2 bases and the J gene lost 7 bases, with 20 bases spanning the gap. In DNA, the CDR3 is TGTGCCAGCAGTTTAGAACGAAACAGAGGATGGGGTGGCTACACCTTC. It is translated as CASSLERNRGWGGYTF.

This clonotype was seen ten or more times. The rearrangement links TRBV10-3 to TRBJ2-2; 9 bases are shared with TRBD1. V lost 6 bases and J lost 5; bases outside the gene matches: 7. Germline V lookup: CDR1 ENHRY, CDR2 SYGVKD. The CDR3 covers 15 residues. CDR3 region: CAISPGQGWTGELFF. CDR3 in DNA: TGTGCCATCAGCCCGGGACAGGGCTGGACCGGGGAGCTGTTTTTT.

Many counts were recorded for this clonotype. V is TRBV4-1 and J is TRBJ2-7; tentatively, D is TRBD1 (6 bases). The V gene lost 4 bases and the J gene lost 3 bases, with 16 bases spanning the gap. CDR3 length: 15 residues. CDR1 and CDR2 (germline): MGHRA, YSYEKL. CDR3 in amino acids: CASSPRPGEVYEQYF. DNA for the CDR3: TGCGCCAGCAGCCCTCGCCCAGGGGAAGTCTACGAGCAGTACTTC.

This clonotype was seen many times. The chain joins TRBV5-5 to TRBJ2-3; 8 bases are shared with TRBD1. The V and J ends lost 7 bases and 2 bases, in that order; junction bases with no gene match: 3. The germline CDR1 and CDR2 sequences are SGHKS and YYEKEE (reference sequence). The CDR3 runs to 13 residues. The CDR3 DNA sequence: TGTGCCAGCGGACAGGGAGTCACAGATACGCAGTATTTT. It is translated as CASGQGVTDTQYF.

Concerning this clonotype: This likely reflects a read error, since a far larger clone is one base away. The chain couples TRBV11-3 to TRBJ2-3; D uncertain. The CDR3 length is 14 residues. Germline CDR1 and CDR2: SGHNT and YENEEA. CDR3 in amino acids: CASSQAIFTDTRYF. CDR3 coding DNA: TGTGCCAGCAGCCAAGCTATTTTCACAGATACGCGGTATTTT.

Many counts were recorded for this clonotype. The J gene is TRBJ2-5, the V gene TRBV27; 10 bases agree with TRBD2. This CDR3 is 17 amino acids long. Losses at the gene ends were 4 bases for V and 4 bases for J; bases not matched to a gene: 12. Germline-derived CDR1 and CDR2 are MNHEY and SMNVEV (reference sequence). CDR3 residues: CASSSQRGGRLIETQYF. CDR3 DNA: TGTGCCAGCAGTTCACAGCGGGGGGGCAGGTTGATAGAGACCCAGTACTTC.

The CDR3 DNA reads as TGTGCCAGCAGTTTCGGTTTTTCCTACGGTGAAAAACTGTTTTTT. This translates into CASSFGFSYGEKLFF. J is TRBJ1-4 and V is TRBV12-3 or TRBV12-4, with D hard to call. V was clipped by 3 bases and J by 7 bases, with 15 bases between them. This CDR3 region has 15 residues.

This clonotype was seen ten or more times. The chain links TRBV5-6 to TRBJ2-1, with 10 bases aligning to TRBD2. Germline lookup yields CDR1 SGHDT and CDR2 YYEEEE. With V trimmed by 4 bases and J by 9 bases, 13 bases remained unmatched. The CDR3 loop spans 16 amino acids. CDR3 amino acids: CASSLAGEGSAAEQFF. The DNA of the CDR3 is TGTGCCAGCAGCCTAGCGGGAGAGGGGTCGGCGGCTGAGCAGTTCTTC.

This clonotype was observed at least ten times. The chain recombines TRBV28 with TRBJ1-5, with D uncertain. CDR1 is MDHEN and CDR2 is SYDVKM in the germline V gene. Trimming pared 4 bases from V and 6 bases from J, leaving 13 bases between. The CDR3 has 14 residues. CDR3 residues: CASSSIDLGQPQHF. For the CDR3, the DNA is TGTGCCAGCAGTTCCATTGATCTGGGTCAGCCCCAGCATTTT.

V gene TRBV5-5 combines with J gene TRBJ2-2, with 8 bases that match TRBD1. The CDR3 runs to 14 residues. Germline V lookup: CDR1 SGHKS, CDR2 YYEKEE (reference sequence). The ends lost 4 bases at V and 6 bases at J; junction bases unmatched: 5. CDR3 sequence (DNA): TGTGCCAGCAGCGGACAGGGAGGCGCCGGGGAGCTGTTTTTT. Its translation is CASSGQGGAGELFF.

Concerning this clonotype: A much more abundant neighbour one base away suggests this may be a read error. V gene TRBV2 combines with J gene TRBJ2-2, with 7 bases aligning to TRBD2. Germline CDR1 is SNHLY and CDR2 is FYNNEI. With 8 bases clipped from V and 4 bases from J, the junction kept 4 bases outside the gene matches. The CDR3 contains 13 residues. Written as DNA, the CDR3 is TGTGCCAGCGCGCGGGGGAGCACCGGGGAGCTGTTTTTT. Protein product: CASARGSTGELFF.

As concerns this clonotype: A read error may explain this, as a much larger clone is one base away. The rearrangement joins TRBV6-1 to TRBJ2-1; D is unresolved. The CDR3 spans 16 residues. CDR1 and CDR2 from the germline V gene are MNHNS and SASEGT. The CDR3 sequence is CTSSEGYKRSYNEQFF. The CDR3 DNA reads TGTACCAGCAGTGAAGGGTACAAGCGATCCTACAATGAGCAGTTCTTC.